Presented here are 17 T cell receptor beta chains from one specimen sequenced in a study of blood T cell repertoires in COVID-19. Assay used: immunoSEQ multiplex PCR; TCRdb lists only in-frame clones, some missing. The table includes 130,000 to 150,000 clones, more than 70% detected once. The source material was peripheral blood. The source of these receptors is a human donor in a cohort sampled during active COVID-19.

The genes are TRBV5-1 and TRBJ1-2; no firm D call. CDR1 SGHRS and CDR2 YFSETQ come from the germline V gene. CDR3 length: 15 residues. V lost 5 bases to trimming and J lost 8 bases, with 22 bases between them. CDR3 sequence reads: CASRQFTGVGGGYTF. The CDR3 DNA is TGCGCCAGCAGACAATTTACCGGGGTCGGAGGGGGCTACACCTTC.

This clone was counted a few times. The rearrangement joins TRBV9 to TRBJ1-2; 7 bases align to TRBD1. Germline V gene lookup returns CDR1 SGDLS and CDR2 YYNGEE. Trimming cost V 4 bases and J 3 bases; bases outside gene matches: 9. This CDR3 is built from 15 residues. CDR3: CASSPLTGSYYGYTF. The CDR3 nucleotides are TGTGCCAGCAGCCCGTTGACAGGGTCCTACTATGGCTACACCTTC.

The CDR3 loop is CASSLTRDKNSPLHF. As DNA, the CDR3 is TGTGCCAGCTCGTTAACCCGGGACAAAAATTCACCCCTCCACTTT. V usage is TRBV18 and J usage is TRBJ1-6, with a tentative D call TRBD1 (6 bases). CDR3 length: 15 amino acids. Germline V CDR1 and CDR2: KGHSH, LQKENI. Between the trimmed V and J ends, which lost 6 bases and 7 bases, there was a span of 16 bases.

This clone occurred once. In DNA form, the CDR3 reads TGTGCCAGCAGTTACTCAACAGGGGTCCAAGAGACCCAGTACTTC. The encoded protein is CASSYSTGVQETQYF. This chain connects TRBV6-5 to TRBJ2-5, with 7 bases lining up with TRBD1. With 0 bases clipped from V and 1 base from J, the junction kept 2 bases outside the gene matches. The CDR3 contains 15 residues. Germline CDR1 and CDR2: MNHEY and SVGAGI.

This chain connects TRBV5-1 to TRBJ2-5; weak D call: TRBD1 (6 bases). Germline CDR1 reads SGHRS; CDR2 reads YFSETQ. V was pared by 4 bases and J by 1 base, with 14 bases between. The CDR3 has 15 residues. CDR3 loop: CASSQGQPIQETQYF. CDR3 bases: TGCGCCAGCAGCCAAGGACAGCCTATCCAAGAGACCCAGTACTTC.

The chain combines TRBV24-1 with TRBJ2-2, with TRBD1 matching 9 bases. The CDR3 is made up of 16 amino acids. CDR1 and CDR2 (germline): KGHDR, SFDVKD. With 4 bases clipped from V and 4 bases from J, the junction kept 6 bases outside the gene matches. The CDR3 DNA is TGTGCCACCAGTGACCGAGGACAGGGGACCACCGGGGAGCTGTTTTTT. Translation gives CATSDRGQGTTGELFF.

This rearrangement joins TRBV5-1 to TRBJ2-1; D gene unclear. Deletions cut 6 bases from V and 1 base from J, with 8 bases between. The CDR3 contains 13 residues. Per the germline V gene, CDR1 is SGHRS and CDR2 is YFSETQ. The CDR3 loop is CASNPGSYNEQFF. The DNA for the CDR3 is TGCGCCAGCAACCCCGGGTCCTACAATGAGCAGTTCTTC.

J is TRBJ2-5 and V is TRBV7-9; tentatively, D is TRBD1 (5 bases). In germline, CDR1 is SEHNR, CDR2 FQNEAQ (reference sequence). Trimming pared 3 bases from V and 4 bases from J, leaving 9 bases between. This CDR3 has 13 amino acids. For the CDR3, the DNA is TGTGCCAGCAGCTTTTCAGGGCGAGAGACCCAGTACTTC. Protein sequence: CASSFSGRETQYF.

This chain links TRBV7-2 with TRBJ1-1; D uncertain. Germline assignment: CDR1 SGHTA and CDR2 FQGNSA. V was clipped by 6 bases and J by 0 bases, with 8 bases between them. CDR3 length: 13 amino acids. CDR3 region: CASSFTVNTEAFF. CDR3 nucleotide sequence: TGTGCCAGCAGTTTTACAGTGAACACTGAAGCTTTCTTT.

To note about this clone: One end of the junction is discordant with germline, which a read error may explain. The gene calls are TRBV13 and TRBJ1-4, with a weak D call TRBD1 (6 bases). The length of the CDR3 is 13 residues. CDR1 is PRHDT and CDR2 is FYEKMQ in the germline V gene (reference sequence). The CDR3, as DNA: TGTGCCAGCAGCATAGGACAGAATGAAAAACTGTTTTTT. This codes for CASSIGQNEKLFF.

The gene calls are TRBV5-1 and TRBJ2-5, with a tentative D call TRBD1 (6 bases). Germline CDR1 is SGHRS and CDR2 is YFSETQ. The V and J ends lost 0 bases and 4 bases respectively, with 22 bases between them. This CDR3 contains 18 residues. The CDR3: CASSLGFGGGIFPETQYF. DNA for the CDR3: TGCGCCAGCAGCTTGGGATTTGGTGGGGGCATTTTCCCAGAGACCCAGTACTTC.

The chain combines TRBV10-3 with TRBJ1-3, with 11 bases identical to TRBD1. This CDR3 is 16 amino acids long. Germline V lookup: CDR1 ENHRY, CDR2 SYGVKD. V shed 8 bases and J 3 bases; nucleotides not matched to a gene: 9. The CDR3 DNA reads TGTGCCATCGGTCCGTTAGGGACAGGGGGTGGAAACACCATATATTTT. Residues: CAIGPLGTGGGNTIYF.

The chain is built from TRBV12-5 and TRBJ2-1, with D possibly being TRBD1 (6 bases). The CDR3 length is 15 residues. V was cut by 1 base and J by 4 bases, with 11 bases left in between. CDR1 is LGHNT and CDR2 is FRNRAP in the germline V gene. CDR3 protein: CASGLAPTGYNEQFF. The CDR3 DNA is TGTGCTAGTGGTTTGGCACCCACAGGGTACAATGAGCAGTTCTTC.

The chain joins TRBV14 to TRBJ1-1; D may be TRBD1 (5 bases). Germline loops: CDR1 SGHDN, CDR2 FVKESK. The CDR3 runs to 16 residues. V lost 1 base and J 1 base, leaving 13 bases between the germline ends. CDR3 DNA sequence: TGTGCCAGCAGCCAAGTTCCTGGGGCCCCGAACACTGAAGCTTTCTTT. The encoded protein is CASSQVPGAPNTEAFF.

This rearrangement joins TRBV27 to TRBJ1-4; the match to TRBD1 covers 7 bases. The CDR3 spans 14 residues. The V gene end was trimmed by 3 bases and the J gene end by 7 bases; junction bases not matched to a gene: 5. Germline V gene lookup returns CDR1 MNHEY and CDR2 SMNVEV (reference sequence). The DNA for the CDR3 is TGTGCCAGCAGTTTCAGACAGGGCCGTGAAAAACTGTTTTTT. It translates to CASSFRQGREKLFF.

This chain joins TRBV24-1 and TRBJ2-3; D call uncertain. The CDR3 runs 12 residues. The ends were cut back, 3 bases at V and 6 bases at J, with 6 bases in the middle. CDR1 is KGHDR and CDR2 is SFDVKD in the germline V gene. The CDR3 here is CATSDMSDTQYF. As DNA, the CDR3 is TGTGCCACCAGTGATATGTCGGATACGCAGTATTTT.

This clone appeared once. V and J are TRBV4-2 and TRBJ2-5, with a possible D match to TRBD2 (7 bases). This CDR3 has 16 residues. Trimming removed 1 base from V and 4 bases from J, with 16 bases in between. Germline loops: CDR1 LGHNA, CDR2 YNFKEQ. DNA for the CDR3: TGTGCCAGCAGCCAAGTTGCGGGGGCTTCGGGAGAGACCCAGTACTTC. It translates to CASSQVAGASGETQYF.